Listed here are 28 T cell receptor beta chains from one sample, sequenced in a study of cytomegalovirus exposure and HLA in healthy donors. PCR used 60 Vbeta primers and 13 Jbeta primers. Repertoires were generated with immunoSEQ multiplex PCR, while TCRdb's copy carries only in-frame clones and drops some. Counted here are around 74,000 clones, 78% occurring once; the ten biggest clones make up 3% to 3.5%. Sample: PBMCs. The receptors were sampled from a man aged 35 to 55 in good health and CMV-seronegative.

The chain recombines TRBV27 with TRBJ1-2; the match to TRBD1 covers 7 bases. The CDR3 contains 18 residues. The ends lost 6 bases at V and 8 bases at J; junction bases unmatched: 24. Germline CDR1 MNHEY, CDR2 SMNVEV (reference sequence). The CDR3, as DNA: TGTGCCAGCAGCCCTCGGGCAGGGGGGTTCTCAACCCCCGGCGGCTACACCTTC. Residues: CASSPRAGGFSTPGGYTF.

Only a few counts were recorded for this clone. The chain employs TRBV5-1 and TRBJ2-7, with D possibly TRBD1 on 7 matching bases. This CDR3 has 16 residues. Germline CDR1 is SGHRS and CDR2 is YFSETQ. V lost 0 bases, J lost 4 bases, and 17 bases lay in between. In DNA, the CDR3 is TGCGCCAGCAGCTTGGGGTCCAGACAGGGAGGATACGAGCAGTACTTC. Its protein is CASSLGSRQGGYEQYF.

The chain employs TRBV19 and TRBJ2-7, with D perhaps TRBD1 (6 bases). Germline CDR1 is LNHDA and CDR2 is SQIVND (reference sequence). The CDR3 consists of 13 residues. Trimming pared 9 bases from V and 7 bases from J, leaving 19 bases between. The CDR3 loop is CASGQGPPGEQYF. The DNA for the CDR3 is TGTGCCAGCGGTCAGGGGCCCCCGGGAGAGCAGTACTTC.

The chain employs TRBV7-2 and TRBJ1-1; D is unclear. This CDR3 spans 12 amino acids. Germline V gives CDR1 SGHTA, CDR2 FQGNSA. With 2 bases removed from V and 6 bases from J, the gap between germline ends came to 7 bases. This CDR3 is CASSLTRAEAFF. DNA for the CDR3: TGTGCCAGCAGCTTAACCCGGGCTGAAGCTTTCTTT.

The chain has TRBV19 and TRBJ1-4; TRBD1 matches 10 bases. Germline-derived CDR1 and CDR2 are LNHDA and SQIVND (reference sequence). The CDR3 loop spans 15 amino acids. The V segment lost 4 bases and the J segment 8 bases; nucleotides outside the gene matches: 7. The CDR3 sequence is CASSNGQGVGEKLFF. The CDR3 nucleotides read TGTGCCAGTAGTAACGGACAGGGGGTTGGCGAAAAACTGTTTTTT. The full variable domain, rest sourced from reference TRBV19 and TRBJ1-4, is DGGITQSPKYLFRKEGQNVTLSCEQNLNHDAMYWYRQDPGQGLRLIYYSQIVNDFQKGDIAEGYSVSREKKESFPLTVTSAQKNPTAFYLCASSNGQGVGEKLFFGSGTQLSVL.

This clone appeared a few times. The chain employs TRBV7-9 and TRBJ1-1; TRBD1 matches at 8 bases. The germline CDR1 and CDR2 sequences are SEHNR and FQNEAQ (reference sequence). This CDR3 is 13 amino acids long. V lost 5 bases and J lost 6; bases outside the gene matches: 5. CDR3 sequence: CASSARTGSEAFF. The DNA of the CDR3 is TGTGCCAGCAGCGCCCGGACAGGGTCTGAAGCTTTCTTT.

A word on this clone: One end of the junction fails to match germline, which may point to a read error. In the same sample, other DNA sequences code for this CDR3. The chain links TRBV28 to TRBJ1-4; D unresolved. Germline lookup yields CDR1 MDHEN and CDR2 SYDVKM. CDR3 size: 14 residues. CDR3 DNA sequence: TGTGCCAGCAGTTTAGTTCAGGAAAATGAAAAGCTGTTTTTT. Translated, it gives CASSLVQENEKLFF.

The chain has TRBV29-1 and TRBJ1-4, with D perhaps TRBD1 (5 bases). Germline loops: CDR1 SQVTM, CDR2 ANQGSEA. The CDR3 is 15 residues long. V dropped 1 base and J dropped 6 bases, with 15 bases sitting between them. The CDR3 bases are TGCAGCGTTGAAGGTACCCCAGGGATGGATGAAAAACTGTTTTTT. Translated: CSVEGTPGMDEKLFF.

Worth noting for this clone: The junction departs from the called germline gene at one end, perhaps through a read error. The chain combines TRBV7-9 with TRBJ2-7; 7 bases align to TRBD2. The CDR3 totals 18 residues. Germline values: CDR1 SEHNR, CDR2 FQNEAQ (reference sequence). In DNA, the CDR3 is TGTTCCAGCAGCTCGATCCGCCAGGTGGTAGCGGGCGCCTACGAGCAGTACTTC. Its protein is CSSSSIRQVVAGAYEQYF.

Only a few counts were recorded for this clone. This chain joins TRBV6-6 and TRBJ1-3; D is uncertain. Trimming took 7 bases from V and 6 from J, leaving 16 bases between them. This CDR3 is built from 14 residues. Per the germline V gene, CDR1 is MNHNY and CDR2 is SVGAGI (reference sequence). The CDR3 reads CASIAGTIPNTIYF. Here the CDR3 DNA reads TGTGCCAGCATCGCGGGAACCATTCCAAACACCATATATTTT.

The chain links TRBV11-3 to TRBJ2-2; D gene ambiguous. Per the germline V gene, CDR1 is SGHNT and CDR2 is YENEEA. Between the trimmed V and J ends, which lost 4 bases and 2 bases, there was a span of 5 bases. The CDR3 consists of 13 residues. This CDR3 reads CASSSRNTGELFF. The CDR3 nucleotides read TGTGCCAGCAGCTCCAGAAACACCGGGGAGCTGTTTTTT.

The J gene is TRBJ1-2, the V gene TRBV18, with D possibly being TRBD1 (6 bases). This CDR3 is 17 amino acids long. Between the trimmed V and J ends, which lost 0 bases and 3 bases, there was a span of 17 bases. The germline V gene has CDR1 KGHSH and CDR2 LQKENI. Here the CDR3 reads CASSPPFLGGPDYGYTF. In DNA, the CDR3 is TGTGCCAGCTCACCACCTTTCTTGGGGGGGCCAGACTATGGCTACACCTTC.

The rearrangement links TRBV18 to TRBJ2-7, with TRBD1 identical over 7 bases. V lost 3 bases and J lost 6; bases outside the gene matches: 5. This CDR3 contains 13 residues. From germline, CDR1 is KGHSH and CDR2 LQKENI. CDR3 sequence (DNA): TGTGCCAGCTCACCGATTGACAGGGCCGAGCAGTACTTC. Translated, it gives CASSPIDRAEQYF.

In DNA, the CDR3 is TGTGCCAGTAACATGGGACAGGGAGATCAGCCCCAGCATTTT. Amino acids: CASNMGQGDQPQHF. This rearrangement joins TRBV19 to TRBJ1-5; 9 bases align to TRBD1. The V and J ends lost 7 bases and 5 bases, in that order; junction bases with no gene match: 6. The germline V gene has CDR1 LNHDA and CDR2 SQIVND (reference sequence). This CDR3 has 14 residues.

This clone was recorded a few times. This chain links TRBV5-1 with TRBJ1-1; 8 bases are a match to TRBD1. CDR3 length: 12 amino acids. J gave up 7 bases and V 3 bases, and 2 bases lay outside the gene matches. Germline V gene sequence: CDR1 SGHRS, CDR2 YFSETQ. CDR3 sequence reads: CASSSGQGEAFF. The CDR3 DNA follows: TGCGCCAGCAGCTCCGGACAGGGTGAAGCTTTCTTT.

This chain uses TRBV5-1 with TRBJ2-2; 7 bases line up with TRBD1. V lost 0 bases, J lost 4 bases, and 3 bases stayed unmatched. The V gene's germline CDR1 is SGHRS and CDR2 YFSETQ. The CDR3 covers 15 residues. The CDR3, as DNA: TGCGCCAGCAGCTTGGCTACAGGGGCCACCGGGGAGCTGTTTTTT. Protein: CASSLATGATGELFF.

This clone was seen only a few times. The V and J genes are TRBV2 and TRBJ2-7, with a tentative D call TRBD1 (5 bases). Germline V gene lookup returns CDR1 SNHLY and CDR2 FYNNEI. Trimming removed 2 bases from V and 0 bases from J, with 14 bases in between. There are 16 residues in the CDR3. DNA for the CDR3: TGTGCCAGCAGTGAACCATGGACAAGGAGCTCCTACGAGCAGTACTTC. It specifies CASSEPWTRSSYEQYF.

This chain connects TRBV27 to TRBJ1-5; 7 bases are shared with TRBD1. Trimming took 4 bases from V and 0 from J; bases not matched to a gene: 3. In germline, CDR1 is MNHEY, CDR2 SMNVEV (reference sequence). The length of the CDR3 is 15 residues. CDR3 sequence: CASSSGTVSNQPQHF. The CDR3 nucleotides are TGTGCCAGCAGTTCTGGGACAGTTAGCAATCAGCCCCAGCATTTT.

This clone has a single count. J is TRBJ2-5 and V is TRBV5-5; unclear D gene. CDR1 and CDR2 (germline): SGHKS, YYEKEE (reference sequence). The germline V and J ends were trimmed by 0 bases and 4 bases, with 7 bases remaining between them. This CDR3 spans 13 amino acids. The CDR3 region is CASSLDGVETQYF. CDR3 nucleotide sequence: TGTGCCAGCAGCTTGGACGGAGTAGAGACCCAGTACTTC.

CDR3 coding DNA: TGTGCCAGCAGTTTATCAGCAGGGGGCGAACAGCCCCAGCATTTT. Translation gives CASSLSAGGEQPQHF. The rearrangement uses TRBV28 and TRBJ1-5; 8 bases are a match to TRBD1. With 1 base clipped from V and 7 bases from J, the junction kept 6 bases outside the gene matches. The CDR3 spans 15 residues. The germline V gene has CDR1 MDHEN and CDR2 SYDVKM.

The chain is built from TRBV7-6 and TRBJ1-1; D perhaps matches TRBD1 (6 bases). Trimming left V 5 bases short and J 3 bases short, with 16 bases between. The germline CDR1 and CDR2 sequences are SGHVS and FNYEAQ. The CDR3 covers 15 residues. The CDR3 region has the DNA TGTGCCAGCAGCAATCCGGGGACACTGGACACTGAAGCTTTCTTT. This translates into CASSNPGTLDTEAFF. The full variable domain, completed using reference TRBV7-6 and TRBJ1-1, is GAGVSQSPRYKVTKRGQDVALRCDPISGHVSLYWYRQALGQGPEFLTYFNYEAQQDKSGLPNDRFSAERPEGSISTLTIQRTEQRDSAMYRCASSNPGTLDTEAFFGQGTRLTVV.

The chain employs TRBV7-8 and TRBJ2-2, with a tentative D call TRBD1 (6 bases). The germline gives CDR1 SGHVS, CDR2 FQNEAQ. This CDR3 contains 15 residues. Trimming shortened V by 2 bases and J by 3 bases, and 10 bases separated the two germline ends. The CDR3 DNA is TGTGCCAGCAGCTTAAAACAGGGAGACACCGGGGAGCTGTTTTTT. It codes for CASSLKQGDTGELFF.

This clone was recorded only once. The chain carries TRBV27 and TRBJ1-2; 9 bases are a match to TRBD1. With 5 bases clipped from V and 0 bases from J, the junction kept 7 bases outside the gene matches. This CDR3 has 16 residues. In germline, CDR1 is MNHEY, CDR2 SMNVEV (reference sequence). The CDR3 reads CASSRDRAPPNYGYTF. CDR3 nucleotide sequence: TGTGCCAGCAGTCGGGACAGGGCCCCACCTAACTATGGCTACACCTTC.

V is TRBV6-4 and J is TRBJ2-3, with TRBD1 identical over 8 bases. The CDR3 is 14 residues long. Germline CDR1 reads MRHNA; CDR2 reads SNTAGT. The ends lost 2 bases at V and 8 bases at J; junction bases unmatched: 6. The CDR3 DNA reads TGTGCCAGCAGTGACCCGGAACAGGGGGGTACGCAGTATTTT. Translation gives CASSDPEQGGTQYF.

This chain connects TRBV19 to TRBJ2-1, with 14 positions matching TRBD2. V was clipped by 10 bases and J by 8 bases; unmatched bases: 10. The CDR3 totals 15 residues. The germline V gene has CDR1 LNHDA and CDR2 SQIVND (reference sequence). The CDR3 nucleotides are TGTGCCACCCGTCGACTAGCGGGGGGGCGTGATGAGCAGTTCTTC. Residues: CATRRLAGGRDEQFF. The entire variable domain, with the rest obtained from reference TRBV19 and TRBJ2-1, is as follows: DGGITQSPKYLFRKEGQNVTLSCEQNLNHDAMYWYRQDPGQGLRLIYYSQIVNDFQKGDIAEGYSVSREKKESFPLTVTSAQKNPTAFYLCATRRLAGGRDEQFFGPGTRLTVL.

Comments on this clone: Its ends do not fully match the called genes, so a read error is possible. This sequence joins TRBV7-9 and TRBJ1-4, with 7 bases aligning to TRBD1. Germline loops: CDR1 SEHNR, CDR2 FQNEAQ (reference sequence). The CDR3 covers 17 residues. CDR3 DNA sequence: TGTTCCAGCAGCGGCCTACAGGGGACAAACGCAGGTGAAAAACTGTTTTTT. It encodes CSSSGLQGTNAGEKLFF.

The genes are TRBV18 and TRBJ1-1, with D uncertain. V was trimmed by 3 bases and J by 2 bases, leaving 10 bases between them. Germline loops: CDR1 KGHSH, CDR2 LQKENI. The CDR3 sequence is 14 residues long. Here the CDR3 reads CASSPGGFNTEAFF. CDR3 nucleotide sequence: TGTGCCAGCTCACCGGGCGGGTTCAACACTGAAGCTTTCTTT.

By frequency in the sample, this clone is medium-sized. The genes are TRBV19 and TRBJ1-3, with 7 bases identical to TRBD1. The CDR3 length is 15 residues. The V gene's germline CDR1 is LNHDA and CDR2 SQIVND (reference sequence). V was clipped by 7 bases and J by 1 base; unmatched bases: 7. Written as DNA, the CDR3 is TGTGCCAGTAAAGTCTCGGACAGGTCTGGAAACACCATATATTTT. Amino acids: CASKVSDRSGNTIYF.